The 22 T cell receptor beta chains listed next were all sequenced from one sample in a study of CD8 T cells in Susac syndrome (dated by TCRdb to between 2018 and 2021). The method behind the library was the immunoSEQ multiplex PCR assay. RNA was extracted using the RNeasy kit, and roughly 0.5 to 1 microgram was reverse transcribed with random hexamers. The public reads were reanalyzed by TCRdb: fastp trimming at Q25, MiXCR alignment, in-frame beta chains only. All rows with the same CDR3 protein become a single entry with the most common DNA and genes. A total of roughly 130,000 distinct CDR3 sequences appear in this sample, nearly 95% of them only once. The top ten clones comprise more than 0.09% of the sample. Sequencing input: CD4+ T cells from PBMCs. The receptors shown here come from a human donor in good health.

V gene TRBV3-1 combines with J gene TRBJ2-5; the D gene is possibly TRBD1 (5 bases). The length of the CDR3 is 14 residues. Germline CDR1 is LGHDT and CDR2 is YNNKEL (reference sequence). Between the trimmed V and J ends, which lost 1 base and 6 bases, there was a span of 12 bases. The CDR3 here is CASSQAYQGQTQYF. The CDR3 DNA follows: TGTGCCAGCAGCCAAGCGTACCAGGGTCAGACCCAGTACTTC.

This sequence joins TRBV29-1 and TRBJ2-5; maybe TRBD2 (6 bases). The CDR3 runs to 13 residues. With 3 bases removed from V and 8 bases from J, the gap between germline ends came to 16 bases. Germline V gives CDR1 SQVTM, CDR2 ANQGSEA. CDR3 coding DNA: TGCAGCGTTGAGTCGGGCATGGGGGGAACCCAGTACTTC. Its translation: CSVESGMGGTQYF.

The sample holds one count of this clonotype. V usage is TRBV3-1 and J usage is TRBJ2-1; TRBD2 matches at 7 bases. V dropped 1 base and J dropped 8; count of bases not matched to a gene: 8. Germline CDR1 reads LGHDT; CDR2 reads YNNKEL (reference sequence). The CDR3 runs 15 residues. The CDR3 sequence: CASSQGGRAVDEQFF. The CDR3 DNA is TGTGCCAGCAGCCAAGGGGGGAGGGCCGTCGATGAGCAGTTCTTC.

The chain combines TRBV28 with TRBJ2-5, with TRBD2 identical over 11 bases. CDR1 MDHEN and CDR2 SYDVKM come from the germline V gene. The J segment lost 5 bases and the V segment lost 6 bases, leaving 5 bases of the junction unmatched. The CDR3 totals 14 residues. CDR3 amino acids: CASSQSSGGETQYF. Here the CDR3 DNA reads TGTGCCAGCAGCCAATCTAGCGGGGGGGAGACCCAGTACTTC.

The genes are TRBV15 and TRBJ2-1, with D tentatively TRBD1 or TRBD2 (5 bases each). The length of the CDR3 is 13 residues. CDR1 is LNHNV, CDR2 YYDKDF, per germline (reference sequence). V shed 11 bases and J shed 5 bases, with 16 bases lying between them. CDR3 in amino acids: CASQAGTDNEQFF. The CDR3 nucleotides are TGTGCCTCGCAAGCCGGGACCGACAATGAGCAGTTCTTC. The complete variable domain, with remaining parts taken from reference TRBV15 and TRBJ2-1, reads DAMVIQNPRYQVTQFGKPVTLSCSQTLNHNVMYWYQQKSSQAPKLLFHYYDKDFNNEADTPDNFQSRRPNTSFCFLDIRSPGLGDTAMYLCASQAGTDNEQFFGPGTRLTVL.

The chain joins TRBV18 to TRBJ1-1, with TRBD1 identical over 7 bases. Germline assignment: CDR1 KGHSH and CDR2 LQKENI. This CDR3 is 13 amino acids long. V dropped 6 bases and J dropped 8; count of bases not matched to a gene: 9. The CDR3 here is CASSPTGLMEAFF. Here the CDR3 DNA reads TGTGCCAGCTCGCCGACAGGGCTCATGGAAGCTTTCTTT.

The rearrangement uses TRBV11-2 and TRBJ1-1, with 10 bases aligning to TRBD1. The CDR3 contains 15 residues. The V segment lost 3 bases and the J segment 5 bases; nucleotides outside the gene matches: 6. Germline V gene lookup returns CDR1 SGHAT and CDR2 FQNNGV. CDR3 protein: CASSFRDRGSTEAFF. For the CDR3, the DNA is TGTGCCAGCAGCTTCCGGGACAGGGGTAGTACTGAAGCTTTCTTT.

This CDR3 is CASSFTPTGVETQYF. The DNA of the CDR3 is TGCGCCAGCAGCTTTACTCCGACAGGGGTAGAGACCCAGTACTTC. V usage is TRBV5-1 and J usage is TRBJ2-5; 8 bases line up with TRBD1. Germline values: CDR1 SGHRS, CDR2 YFSETQ. This CDR3 comprises 15 residues. The V gene end was trimmed by 2 bases and the J gene end by 4 bases; junction bases not matched to a gene: 7.

The chain has TRBV6-2 or TRBV6-3 and TRBJ2-1; D gene ambiguous. Germline lookup yields CDR1 MNHEY and CDR2 SVGEGT. V shed 6 bases and J shed 0 bases, with 12 bases lying between them. The CDR3 runs 15 residues. The CDR3 sequence: CASSRIPSSYNEQFF. CDR3 nucleotides: TGTGCCAGCAGCCGCATCCCGAGCTCCTACAATGAGCAGTTCTTC.

The table lists this clonotype with a few counts. This chain links TRBV28 with TRBJ1-4; no definite D call. Per germline, CDR1 MDHEN and CDR2 SYDVKM. The CDR3 is made up of 12 amino acids. The V end lost 5 bases, the J end lost 10 bases, and 11 bases lay between the germline ends. The CDR3 is CASSPPWGKLFF. The CDR3 DNA reads TGTGCCAGCAGTCCCCCTTGGGGAAAACTGTTTTTT.

The V gene is TRBV18, the J gene TRBJ2-7, with TRBD2 matching 7 bases. Germline loops: CDR1 KGHSH, CDR2 LQKENI. Trimming removed 0 bases from V and 3 bases from J; junction bases left unmatched: 11. The CDR3 is made up of 17 amino acids. The CDR3 spells CASSPPRMGGNDYEQYF. Here the CDR3 DNA reads TGTGCCAGCTCACCACCTAGGATGGGAGGGAACGACTACGAGCAGTACTTC.

CDR3 DNA sequence: TGTGCCAGCATTAGCGGACCCTTCAACACAGATACGCAGTATTTT. The encoded protein is CASISGPFNTDTQYF. The genes are TRBV2 and TRBJ2-3; D is possibly TRBD2 (6 bases). The CDR3 has 15 amino acids. Germline lookup yields CDR1 SNHLY and CDR2 FYNNEI. Trimming stripped 7 bases from V and 2 bases from J, with 16 bases between.

This chain links TRBV29-1 with TRBJ2-5; 9 nucleotides match TRBD2. V trimming: 4 bases; J trimming: 4 bases; junction bases outside the gene matches: 4. The CDR3 has 13 amino acids. Germline CDR1 reads SQVTM; CDR2 reads ANQGSEA. CDR3 protein: CSVGAAGGETQYF. DNA of the CDR3: TGCAGCGTTGGTGCAGCGGGAGGAGAGACCCAGTACTTC. Full variable domain (outside the CDR3, taken from reference TRBV29-1 and TRBJ2-5): SAVISQKPSRDICQRGTSLTIQCQVDSQVTMMFWYRQQPGQSLTLIATANQGSEATYESGFVIDKFPISRPNLTFSTLTVSNMSPEDSSIYLCSVGAAGGETQYFGPGTRLLVL.

The chain couples TRBV15 to TRBJ2-3, with D perhaps matching TRBD1 or TRBD2 (6 bases each). The V gene's germline CDR1 is LNHNV and CDR2 YYDKDF (reference sequence). The CDR3 covers 19 residues. Trimming shortened V by 5 bases and J by 1 base, and 25 bases separated the two germline ends. The CDR3 loop reads CATSRPPNTRGLRTDTQYF. The CDR3 DNA follows: TGTGCCACCAGCCGACCTCCCAACACCAGGGGACTCCGCACAGATACGCAGTATTTT.

In DNA, the CDR3 is TGTGCCAGCAGTCAAGTCGGGTCTCCTTCGGGGGAGCAGTACTTC. This codes for CASSQVGSPSGEQYF. The chain couples TRBV2 to TRBJ2-7; weak D call: TRBD2 (5 bases). Trimming removed 5 bases at V and 7 bases at J, with 21 bases between. CDR3 size: 15 residues. From germline, CDR1 is SNHLY and CDR2 FYNNEI. Based on the CDR3 plus reference TRBV2 and TRBJ2-7, the full variable domain is EPEVTQTPSHQVTQMGQEVILRCVPISNHLYFYWYRQILGQKVEFLVSFYNNEISEKSEIFDDQFSVERPDGSNFTLKIRSTKLEDSAMYFCASSQVGSPSGEQYFGPGTRLTVT.

This chain connects TRBV21-1 to TRBJ2-7; no DNA check was done on the table's D call, TRBD2. TRBV21-1 is a documented pseudogene. The CDR3 extends over 17 amino acids. CDR3 sequence: CASSKFSTGALTYEQYF. The CDR3 DNA sequence: TGTGCCAGCAGCAAATTCTCCACGGGGGCCCTCACCTACGAGCAGTACTTC.

The chain combines TRBV29-1 with TRBJ2-3, with 13 bases fitting TRBD2. V lost 8 bases, J lost 1 base, and 3 bases stayed unmatched. The CDR3 runs 14 residues. The germline gives CDR1 SQVTM, CDR2 ANQGSEA. DNA of the CDR3: TGCAGCACTAGCGGGAGGGCTGGCACAGATACGCAGTATTTT. This sequence encodes CSTSGRAGTDTQYF.

This clonotype was seen a single time. The genes are TRBV6-5 and TRBJ2-3, with D hard to call. Trimming removed 10 bases from V and 12 bases from J, with 17 bases in between. Germline lookup yields CDR1 MNHEY and CDR2 SVGAGI. This CDR3 is built from 11 residues. Written as DNA, the CDR3 is TGTGCCACCGGCTCGGGTGTGTACCAGTATTTT. It encodes CATGSGVYQYF.

J is TRBJ2-1 and V is TRBV29-1; TRBD2 agrees at 8 bases. CDR1 and CDR2 from the germline V gene are SQVTM and ANQGSEA. The CDR3 sequence is 15 residues long. V shed 4 bases, J shed 0 bases, and the junction held 5 bases outside the gene matches. The DNA of the CDR3 is TGCAGCGTTGTTGGCGGGAGGAGCTCCTACAATGAGCAGTTCTTC. This encodes CSVVGGRSSYNEQFF.

The chain has TRBV20-1 and TRBJ2-7; unclear D gene. CDR1 is DFQATT and CDR2 is SNEGSKA in the germline V gene (reference sequence). The V and J ends lost 2 bases and 6 bases respectively, with 14 bases between them. This CDR3 comprises 13 residues. The CDR3 sequence is CSARIGPLGEQYF. The CDR3 bases are TGCAGTGCTAGAATAGGACCCCTTGGCGAGCAGTACTTC.

The V gene is TRBV3-1, the J gene TRBJ2-3, with D possibly being TRBD2 (5 bases). With 5 bases removed from V and 5 bases from J, the gap between germline ends came to 8 bases. Germline lookup yields CDR1 LGHDT and CDR2 YNNKEL (reference sequence). This CDR3 has 12 amino acids. CDR3 region: CASSYGGDTQYF. The CDR3 DNA is TGTGCCAGCAGCTATGGAGGAGATACGCAGTATTTT.

The CDR3 is CASSPGTGGGGELFF. Written as DNA, the CDR3 is TGTGCCAGCAGCCCCGGGACAGGGGGAGGCGGGGAGCTGTTTTTT. The chain employs TRBV6-2 or TRBV6-3 and TRBJ2-2; 11 bases fit TRBD1. The trim removed 6 bases at V and 7 bases at J, leaving 7 bases unmatched. The CDR3 is 15 residues long. Germline CDR1 and CDR2: MNHEY and SVGEGT.